This T cell receptor (beta chain) was found in a study of blood T cell repertoires in COVID-19. Repertoires were generated with immunoSEQ multiplex PCR, while TCRdb's copy carries only in-frame clones and drops some. The table has about 140,000 clones, approximately 90% seen once; the top ten hold 2.5%. The sequence was collected from a human donor with COVID-19, enrolled during active disease. The donor label of this sample is uncertain. Sequenced sample: peripheral blood.

In DNA form, the CDR3 reads TGTGCCAGCAGCCAAGTTACAGGCGTAAGCTCCTACAATGAGCAGTTCTTC. The encoded protein is CASSQVTGVSSYNEQFF. The chain combines TRBV4-2 with TRBJ2-1; TRBD1 might be the D (5 bases). The CDR3 contains 17 residues. Per germline, CDR1 LGHNA and CDR2 YNFKEQ. Trimming took 1 base from V and 0 from J, leaving 13 bases between them.